A selection of T cell receptor beta chains follows, all from one sample in a study of blood T cell repertoires in COVID-19. Clones were read by immunoSEQ multiplex PCR, and TCRdb kept only the in-frame ones, dropping some. Of about 74,000 clones detected, about 83% appear once; the ten largest clones hold approximately 40%. What was sequenced was peripheral blood. Source of these receptors: a man older than 75 with acute or convalescent COVID-19. CDR3s include the opening cysteine and the closing phenylalanine or tryptophan. D genes are given only for firm matches. Clone size is shown for a subset of rows, as once, few, many or a class of expanded clone.

clone_size: once
d_call: TRBD1
j_call: TRBJ2-7
v_call: TRBV6-6
cdr3_nt: TGTGCCAGCAGCGAACTCGACAGGGGAGGCCAGTACTTC
cdr3_aa: CASSELDRGGQYF

clone_size: NA
d_call: TRBD1
j_call: TRBJ2-7
v_call: TRBV6-5
cdr3_nt: TGTGCCAGCAGTTACTCGGGACAGGGCTCCTACGAGCAGTACTTC
cdr3_aa: CASSYSGQGSYEQYF

clone_size: NA
d_call: TRBD2
j_call: TRBJ2-7
v_call: TRBV18
cdr3_nt: TGTGCCAGCTCACCACGGGGAACCCTAGCGGGAGACCACGAGCAGTACTTC
cdr3_aa: CASSPRGTLAGDHEQYF

clone_size: NA
d_call: NA
j_call: TRBJ1-4
v_call: TRBV19
cdr3_nt: TGTGCCAGTAGTAACAGGAACAGTGGGCCCGGGGGAGAAAAACTGTTTTTT
cdr3_aa: CASSNRNSGPGGEKLFF

clone_size: NA
d_call: NA
j_call: TRBJ2-7
v_call: TRBV3-1/TRBV3-2
cdr3_nt: TGTGCCAGCAGCCAAGGGAGAGAGCAGTACTTC
cdr3_aa: CASSQGREQYF

clone_size: NA
d_call: NA
j_call: TRBJ2-7
v_call: TRBV5-4
cdr3_nt: TGTGCCAGCAGCGTGAGGCAGCCCGGATCGGACGAGCAGTACTTC
cdr3_aa: CASSVRQPGSDEQYF

clone_size: once
d_call: NA
j_call: TRBJ1-2
v_call: TRBV18
cdr3_nt: TGTGCCAGCTCACCATCGACAGGAGAGGTTGGTGGCTACACCTTC
cdr3_aa: CASSPSTGEVGGYTF

clone_size: once
d_call: NA
j_call: TRBJ1-1
v_call: TRBV24-1
cdr3_nt: TGTGCCACCAGTTCCGACGGAGTGAACACTGAAGCTTTCTTT
cdr3_aa: CATSSDGVNTEAFF

clone_size: NA
d_call: NA
j_call: TRBJ2-7
v_call: TRBV11-3
cdr3_nt: TGTGCCAGCAGCTTAGGCAACAGGGACGGCTACGAGCAGTACTTC
cdr3_aa: CASSLGNRDGYEQYF

clone_size: NA
d_call: TRBD1
j_call: TRBJ1-4
v_call: TRBV6-2/TRBV6-3
cdr3_nt: TGTGCCAGCAGTTACTTCCGCGGACAGGTTGCAACTAATGAAAAACTGTTTTTT
cdr3_aa: CASSYFRGQVATNEKLFF

clone_size: NA
d_call: TRBD1
j_call: TRBJ1-5
v_call: TRBV19
cdr3_nt: TGTGCCAGTAGTGCACAGGGGGGACTATATAGCAATCAGCCCCAGCATTTT
cdr3_aa: CASSAQGGLYSNQPQHF

clone_size: few
d_call: NA
j_call: TRBJ2-1
v_call: TRBV24-1
cdr3_nt: TGTGCCACCACTGAAGCTGGTTCCGGGTACAATGAGCAGTTCTTC
cdr3_aa: CATTEAGSGYNEQFF

clone_size: NA
d_call: TRBD1
j_call: TRBJ1-1
v_call: TRBV10-1
cdr3_nt: TGCGCCAGGCCCCCAGGGGGCGCGGATGCTTTCTTT
cdr3_aa: CARPPGGADAFF

clone_size: once
d_call: NA
j_call: TRBJ2-3
v_call: TRBV5-5
cdr3_nt: TGTGCCAGCAGCTCCCAGGCAGGGCGAAAAACAGATACGCAGTATTTT
cdr3_aa: CASSSQAGRKTDTQYF

clone_size: NA
d_call: NA
j_call: TRBJ1-2
v_call: TRBV28
cdr3_nt: TGTGCCAGCAGTTTAGGCAGTTCCGGAGCCTATGGCTACACCTTC
cdr3_aa: CASSLGSSGAYGYTF

clone_size: few
d_call: TRBD2
j_call: TRBJ2-5
v_call: TRBV7-2
cdr3_nt: TGTGCCAGCAGCTCACGGACTAGCGGGATCCAAGAGACCCAGTACTTC
cdr3_aa: CASSSRTSGIQETQYF

clone_size: NA
d_call: TRBD1
j_call: TRBJ2-7
v_call: TRBV6-5
cdr3_nt: TGTGCCAGTGTCCGGGACAGGGACTCCTACGAGCAGTACTTC
cdr3_aa: CASVRDRDSYEQYF

clone_size: NA
d_call: TRBD2
j_call: TRBJ2-2
v_call: TRBV28
cdr3_nt: TGTGCCACCCTCGGGAGGGCGAACACCGGGGAGCTGTTTTTT
cdr3_aa: CATLGRANTGELFF

clone_size: NA
d_call: TRBD2
j_call: TRBJ2-5
v_call: TRBV7-8
cdr3_nt: TGTGCCAGCAGCTTACCCTCACCCCTAGCGGGAGGGATCGAGACCCAGTACTTC
cdr3_aa: CASSLPSPLAGGIETQYF

clone_size: NA
d_call: NA
j_call: TRBJ2-6
v_call: TRBV28
cdr3_nt: TGTGCCAGCAGTTTACGGGGTGCTGGGGCCAACGTCCTGACTTTC
cdr3_aa: CASSLRGAGANVLTF

clone_size: NA
d_call: TRBD1
j_call: TRBJ1-4
v_call: TRBV28
cdr3_nt: TGTGCCAGCAGTTTTCAGGGGGCGAGTACTAATGAAAAACTGTTTTTT
cdr3_aa: CASSFQGASTNEKLFF

clone_size: once
d_call: NA
j_call: TRBJ1-1
v_call: TRBV4-3
cdr3_nt: TGCGCCAGCAGCCAAGATTGGGGAGGGCCCACTGAAGCTTTCTTT
cdr3_aa: CASSQDWGGPTEAFF

clone_size: NA
d_call: NA
j_call: TRBJ1-2
v_call: TRBV7-2
cdr3_nt: TGTGCCAGCAGTTCCCAGATTAACTATGGCTACACCTTC
cdr3_aa: CASSSQINYGYTF

clone_size: NA
d_call: NA
j_call: TRBJ1-2
v_call: TRBV19
cdr3_nt: TGTGCCAGTAGTATAGATCATGTGGCCACTAACTATGGCTACACCTTC
cdr3_aa: CASSIDHVATNYGYTF

clone_size: once
d_call: NA
j_call: TRBJ2-3
v_call: TRBV7-3
cdr3_nt: TGTGCCAGCAGCCCATCCGGGGGTTACACAGATACGCAGTATTTT
cdr3_aa: CASSPSGGYTDTQYF

clone_size: NA
d_call: TRBD1
j_call: TRBJ1-2
v_call: TRBV7-2
cdr3_nt: TGTGCCAGCAGCTTAGTAGGGGACAGACGGAACTATGGCTACACCTTC
cdr3_aa: CASSLVGDRRNYGYTF

clone_size: NA
d_call: TRBD2
j_call: TRBJ2-1
v_call: TRBV10-2
cdr3_nt: TGCGCCAGTTACCCCGGGACTAGCCCCTACAATGAGCAGTTCTTC
cdr3_aa: CASYPGTSPYNEQFF

clone_size: NA
d_call: NA
j_call: TRBJ1-1
v_call: TRBV5-1
cdr3_nt: TGCGCCAGCAGCCCTCGAGGGGGTACGGCTGAAGCTTTCTTT
cdr3_aa: CASSPRGGTAEAFF

clone_size: NA
d_call: NA
j_call: TRBJ2-7
v_call: TRBV7-2
cdr3_nt: TGTGCCAGCACCCTTTCAACAGTTTTCAGCTCCTACGAGCAGTACTTC
cdr3_aa: CASTLSTVFSSYEQYF

clone_size: NA
d_call: NA
j_call: TRBJ1-1
v_call: TRBV7-2
cdr3_nt: TGTGCCAGCAGCTTATCGGGGGACACTGAAGCTTTCTTT
cdr3_aa: CASSLSGDTEAFF

clone_size: NA
d_call: TRBD1
j_call: TRBJ1-1
v_call: TRBV2
cdr3_nt: TGTGCCAGCAGTCCCCACAGGGGGCTGGGCACTGAAGCTTTCTTT
cdr3_aa: CASSPHRGLGTEAFF

clone_size: few
d_call: TRBD1
j_call: TRBJ2-7
v_call: TRBV7-2
cdr3_nt: TGTGCCAGCAGAAAAACCGGGACAGGGATAGGTACTCAGTACTTC
cdr3_aa: CASRKTGTGIGTQYF

clone_size: NA
d_call: TRBD1
j_call: TRBJ1-1
v_call: TRBV11-3
cdr3_nt: TGTGCCAGCAGCAGACGACAGGGCCGGACTGAAGCTTTCTTT
cdr3_aa: CASSRRQGRTEAFF

clone_size: NA
d_call: TRBD1
j_call: TRBJ1-5
v_call: TRBV5-1
cdr3_nt: TGCGCCAGCAGCTTGGGGACAGGGAGCAGTCAGCCCCAGCATTTT
cdr3_aa: CASSLGTGSSQPQHF

clone_size: NA
d_call: TRBD2
j_call: TRBJ2-5
v_call: TRBV6-5
cdr3_nt: TGTGCCAGCAGTCCCGGGACTAGCAGAGAGACCCAGTACTTC
cdr3_aa: CASSPGTSRETQYF

clone_size: NA
d_call: TRBD1
j_call: TRBJ2-3
v_call: TRBV24-1
cdr3_nt: TGTGCCACCAGTGATTCGGGACAGGGGTTTGGCACAGATACGCAGTATTTT
cdr3_aa: CATSDSGQGFGTDTQYF

clone_size: NA
d_call: TRBD2
j_call: TRBJ2-1
v_call: TRBV9
cdr3_nt: TGTGCCAGCAGCGTAGCCGGGACTAGCGGGAGTAATGAGCAGTTCTTC
cdr3_aa: CASSVAGTSGSNEQFF

clone_size: NA
d_call: NA
j_call: TRBJ1-2
v_call: TRBV7-9
cdr3_nt: TGTGCCAGCAGCCCCGGGGGTAGCTATTCGAAAGATGGCTACACCTTC
cdr3_aa: CASSPGGSYSKDGYTF

clone_size: NA
d_call: NA
j_call: TRBJ1-1
v_call: TRBV12-5
cdr3_nt: TGTGCTAGTGGTTTGCGGGAGGGGTTCACTGAAGCTTTCTTT
cdr3_aa: CASGLREGFTEAFF

clone_size: NA
d_call: TRBD2
j_call: TRBJ2-5
v_call: TRBV7-2
cdr3_nt: TGTGCCAGCAGCGGACTAGCGGAAGAGACCCAGTACTTC
cdr3_aa: CASSGLAEETQYF

clone_size: NA
d_call: NA
j_call: TRBJ2-3
v_call: TRBV9
cdr3_nt: TGTGCCAGCAGCGCCCAAACTTCAGATACGCAGTATTTT
cdr3_aa: CASSAQTSDTQYF

clone_size: NA
d_call: TRBD1
j_call: TRBJ1-1
v_call: TRBV7-9
cdr3_nt: TGTGCCAGCAGCTTAGGTTGGACAGGGAGTACTGAAGCTTTCTTT
cdr3_aa: CASSLGWTGSTEAFF

clone_size: NA
d_call: NA
j_call: TRBJ1-3
v_call: TRBV5-1
cdr3_nt: TGCGCCACTTCCCAGGGAATCGGAAACACCATATATTTT
cdr3_aa: CATSQGIGNTIYF

clone_size: few
d_call: TRBD1
j_call: TRBJ2-7
v_call: TRBV7-8
cdr3_nt: TGTGCCAGCAGCACCCGGGACAGGGGTTTCGAGCAGTACTTC
cdr3_aa: CASSTRDRGFEQYF

clone_size: few
d_call: TRBD1
j_call: TRBJ2-7
v_call: TRBV4-1
cdr3_nt: TGCGCCAGCAGCCAAGAAGGACAGGGTTCCTACGAGCAGTACTTC
cdr3_aa: CASSQEGQGSYEQYF

clone_size: NA
d_call: NA
j_call: TRBJ1-1
v_call: TRBV6-5
cdr3_nt: TGTGCCAGCAGGACTGGACAGCGCCTCGAAGCTTTCTTT
cdr3_aa: CASRTGQRLEAFF